This TCR beta chain was captured in a study of response to subunit inactivated influenza vaccine. Details on this clonotype: What it recognizes is unknown.

Using its own MiXCR run on the RT-PCR reads, TCRdb lists one record per CDR3 protein. The sample lists approximately 520,000 distinct CDR3 sequences, approximately 17% occurring once. Overall study findings and caveats: It was suggested by the authors that few new T cells are recruited by each seasonal influenza vaccination.

The receptor was isolated from a man aged 45 to 70 who received an inactivated influenza vaccine. This specimen was CD4+ T cells sorted from PBMCs, taken around 2 years after vaccination.

CDR3 DNA: TGTGCCAGCAGTTTATCAGATGGTCGGACCGGGGAGCTGTTTTTT. This translates into CASSLSDGRTGELFF. J is TRBJ2-2 and V is TRBV12-3 or TRBV12-4; D gene ambiguous. V was cut by 2 bases and J by 5 bases, with 12 bases left in between. This CDR3 is 15 amino acids long.